The 24 T cell receptor beta chains below all came from one sample that was sequenced in a study of blood T cells in healthy people across ages. A second PCR of 7 to 11 cycles used a sample-barcoded 5' primer and a J-beta primer mix. TCRdb re-called the 5' RACE reads through MiXCR, storing one row per CDR3 protein. The table shows around 670,000 distinct CDR3 sequences, with under 30% occurring only once. The sample consisted of blood. The receptors were gathered from a woman of 80 years or more in good health.

The chain carries TRBV19 and TRBJ1-2; 9 bases map to TRBD1. This CDR3 has 16 amino acids. Trimming removed 5 bases from V and 4 bases from J; junction bases left unmatched: 11. Germline V lookup: CDR1 LNHDA, CDR2 SQIVND (reference sequence). The CDR3 DNA is TGTGCCAGTAGTGGGGATAGGACAGGGGACCGCTATGGCTACACCTTC. As protein: CASSGDRTGDRYGYTF.

The V gene is TRBV28, the J gene TRBJ1-1, with a tentative D call TRBD1 (5 bases). The germline V gene encodes CDR1 MDHEN and CDR2 SYDVKM. V shed 5 bases and J shed 4 bases, with 20 bases lying between them. The CDR3 loop spans 16 amino acids. This CDR3 reads CASSGTTVSAVTEAFF. The CDR3 DNA sequence: TGTGCCAGCAGTGGGACGACAGTAAGCGCGGTCACTGAAGCTTTCTTT.

The table lists this clonotype with many counts. The chain couples TRBV20-1 to TRBJ1-5, with D unresolved. CDR1 is DFQATT, CDR2 SNEGSKA, per germline (reference sequence). The V and J ends lost 0 bases and 7 bases respectively, with 13 bases between them. This CDR3 spans 14 amino acids. The CDR3: CSARDDKGGQPQHF. DNA of the CDR3: TGCAGTGCTAGAGATGATAAGGGCGGCCAGCCCCAGCATTTT.

The sample holds many counts of this clonotype. The chain uses TRBV20-1 and TRBJ2-1, with 15 positions matching TRBD2. Germline-derived CDR1 and CDR2 are DFQATT and SNEGSKA (reference sequence). The CDR3 loop spans 16 amino acids. With V trimmed by 3 bases and J by 6 bases, 6 bases remained unmatched. CDR3 nucleotides: TGCAGTGCTAGCGGACTAGCGGGGGGGTATGGCAATGAGCAGTTCTTC. Protein product: CSASGLAGGYGNEQFF.

This chain's CDR3 is CASSQDGRSTEAFF. CDR3 in DNA: TGCGCCAGCAGCCAAGATGGACGGAGTACTGAAGCTTTCTTT. The chain recombines TRBV4-3 with TRBJ1-1, with D uncertain. CDR3 size: 14 residues. The germline V gene has CDR1 LGHNA and CDR2 YSLEER. V was cut by 0 bases and J by 5 bases, with 10 bases left in between.

This clonotype was recorded a few times. The chain recombines TRBV19 with TRBJ2-4; 10 bases align to TRBD2. With 7 bases clipped from V and 4 bases from J, the junction kept 10 bases outside the gene matches. The CDR3 length is 16 residues. Germline lookup yields CDR1 LNHDA and CDR2 SQIVND (reference sequence). The CDR3 region has the DNA TGTGCCAGTACCAGTAGCGGGGGGCGGGGGAAAAACATTCAGTACTTC. Protein: CASTSSGGRGKNIQYF.

The chain joins TRBV29-1 to TRBJ2-3; 9 nucleotides line up with TRBD1. The CDR3 has 16 residues. With 6 bases clipped from V and 3 bases from J, the junction kept 13 bases outside the gene matches. Germline V gene lookup returns CDR1 SQVTM and CDR2 ANQGSEA. In nucleotides, the CDR3 is TGCAGCGTAGGGGAGGGGACAGGGTGGACAACAGATACGCAGTATTTT. Translated: CSVGEGTGWTTDTQYF.

The rearrangement uses TRBV5-1 and TRBJ2-7; D ambiguous. V dropped 5 bases and J dropped 3 bases, with 18 bases sitting between them. Germline CDR1 is SGHRS and CDR2 is YFSETQ. The CDR3 is 15 amino acids. CDR3 residues: CASRQNTNQDYEQYF. The CDR3 bases are TGCGCCAGCAGACAAAACACAAATCAGGACTACGAGCAGTACTTC.

The chain recombines TRBV10-3 with TRBJ1-4, with TRBD1 matching 8 bases. V lost 3 bases, J lost 13 bases, and 16 bases stayed unmatched. Germline V gene lookup returns CDR1 ENHRY and CDR2 SYGVKD. The CDR3 consists of 16 residues. The CDR3, as DNA: TGTGCCATCAGTGAAAGGGGGACGCAGGGGGCGCAGGGACTGTTTTTT. Translated, it gives CAISERGTQGAQGLFF.

The J gene is TRBJ2-7, the V gene TRBV18; D unresolved. Deletions cut 3 bases from V and 4 bases from J, with 10 bases between. Germline loops: CDR1 KGHSH, CDR2 LQKENI. The CDR3 totals 13 residues. CDR3 sequence: CASSPIREYEQYF. CDR3 coding DNA: TGTGCCAGCTCACCGATTCGAGAGTACGAGCAGTACTTC.

Notes on this clonotype: A much larger clone sits a single nucleotide away, making a read error possible. This chain connects TRBV20-1 to TRBJ1-5; D is unclear. Germline V lookup: CDR1 DFQATT, CDR2 SNEGSKA (reference sequence). The germline V and J ends were trimmed by 3 bases and 5 bases, with 11 bases remaining between them. CDR3 length: 13 residues. CDR3 nucleotides: TGCAGTGCTAGCCCTTTAAGCTATCAGCCCCAGCATTTT. Its translation is CSASPLSYQPQHF.

There are a few counts of this clonotype. V and J are TRBV18 and TRBJ2-5; 15 bases line up with TRBD2. V trimming: 3 bases; J trimming: 3 bases; junction bases outside the gene matches: 2. The CDR3 length is 16 residues. Looked up from germline, CDR1 is KGHSH and CDR2 is LQKENI. Here the CDR3 reads CASSPGTSGGKETQYF. The DNA of the CDR3 is TGTGCCAGCTCACCCGGGACTAGCGGGGGGAAAGAGACCCAGTACTTC.

This clonotype was seen ten or more times. CDR3 amino acids: CATSRVLAGVKTQYF. In nucleotides, the CDR3 is TGTGCCACCAGCAGAGTTCTAGCGGGGGTTAAGACCCAGTACTTC. The chain joins TRBV15 to TRBJ2-5, with 10 bases fitting TRBD2. The germline V gene encodes CDR1 LNHNV and CDR2 YYDKDF (reference sequence). The trim removed 1 base at V and 6 bases at J, leaving 5 bases unmatched. CDR3 length: 15 amino acids.

This rearrangement joins TRBV20-1 to TRBJ1-2; 7 bases line up with TRBD1. V lost 0 bases to trimming and J lost 6 bases; unmatched junction nucleotides: 10. This CDR3 is 15 amino acids long. Per germline, CDR1 DFQATT and CDR2 SNEGSKA (reference sequence). The CDR3 sequence: CSARDLDRADHGYTF. The CDR3 DNA reads TGCAGTGCTAGAGATCTAGACAGGGCGGACCATGGCTACACCTTC.

This clonotype was counted many times. The rearrangement uses TRBV25-1 and TRBJ2-1; no definite D call. The germline gives CDR1 MGHDK, CDR2 SYGVNS. V was trimmed by 3 bases and J by 8 bases, leaving 8 bases between them. The CDR3 runs 12 residues. CDR3 in DNA: TGTGCCAGCAGTGATTATGGCTATGAGCAGTTCTTC. It specifies CASSDYGYEQFF.

The chain is built from TRBV28 and TRBJ1-5, with 10 positions matching TRBD1. The ends lost 3 bases at V and 6 bases at J; junction bases unmatched: 8. CDR1 MDHEN and CDR2 SYDVKM come from the germline V gene. The CDR3 is 16 amino acids. The CDR3 nucleotides are TGTGCCAGCAGTTTTGCCGGGACAGGGGAAGGTCAGCCCCAGCATTTT. Translated, it gives CASSFAGTGEGQPQHF. The variable domain in full, with the rest retrieved from reference TRBV28 and TRBJ1-5, is DVKVTQSSRYLVKRTGEKVFLECVQDMDHENMFWYRQDPGLGLRLIYFSYDVKMKEKGDIPEGYSVSREKKERFSLILESASTNQTSMYLCASSFAGTGEGQPQHFGDGTRLSIL.

The chain uses TRBV2 and TRBJ1-2; TRBD1 might be the D (5 bases). CDR3 length: 15 amino acids. Germline CDR1 SNHLY, CDR2 FYNNEI. Trimming shortened V by 8 bases and J by 7 bases, and 23 bases separated the two germline ends. The DNA for the CDR3 is TGTGCCAGCGGGGGAGAGGGTGCAAGGGCAGGTGGCTACACCTTC. This codes for CASGGEGARAGGYTF.

In this sample, this clonotype turned up a few times. The chain links TRBV6-5 to TRBJ1-1; no definite D call. V was trimmed by 4 bases and J by 5 bases, leaving 5 bases between them. CDR1 and CDR2 from the germline V gene are MNHEY and SVGAGI. The CDR3 consists of 11 residues. The DNA of the CDR3 is TGTGCCAGCAGTTCTAGAACTGAAGCTTTCTTT. Encoded protein: CASSSRTEAFF.

Only one count was recorded for this clonotype. The chain is built from TRBV20-1 and TRBJ2-3; tentatively, D is TRBD1 (6 bases). The CDR3 is 15 amino acids. Germline loops: CDR1 DFQATT, CDR2 SNEGSKA (reference sequence). The germline V and J ends were trimmed by 1 base and 4 bases, with 15 bases remaining between them. The CDR3 sequence: CSARVAQGMADTQYF. Here the CDR3 DNA reads TGCAGTGCTAGAGTGGCGCAGGGGATGGCAGATACGCAGTATTTT.

This clonotype showed up many times. This clone may be a read error of a much larger clone one base away. This sequence joins TRBV6-1 and TRBJ2-5; 10 bases map to TRBD1. CDR1 and CDR2 from the germline V gene are MNHNS and SASEGT. V was pared by 6 bases and J by 11 bases, with 15 bases of the junction left unmatched. The length of the CDR3 is 15 residues. CDR3 loop: CASRAGTGAINEQYF. In DNA form, the CDR3 reads TGTGCCAGCAGAGCCGGGACAGGGGCGATAAATGAGCAGTACTTC.

Only a few counts were recorded for this clonotype. The chain has TRBV10-3 and TRBJ2-3; maybe TRBD2 (5 bases). This CDR3 spans 15 amino acids. CDR1 and CDR2 (germline): ENHRY, SYGVKD. The V gene lost 2 bases and the J gene lost 0 bases, with 9 bases spanning the gap. CDR3 region: CAISEGGISTDTQYF. CDR3 sequence (DNA): TGTGCCATCAGTGAGGGAGGTATTAGCACAGATACGCAGTATTTT.

This clonotype was observed at least ten times. This rearrangement joins TRBV28 to TRBJ2-6; D not certain. The CDR3 is made up of 16 amino acids. The V end lost 8 bases, the J end lost 0 bases, and 14 bases lay between the germline ends. Germline CDR1 is MDHEN and CDR2 is SYDVKM. For the CDR3, the DNA is TGTGCCAGCCGAAACCCGCCCGGCTCTGGGGCCAACGTCCTGACTTTC. Protein sequence: CASRNPPGSGANVLTF.

This clonotype was recorded many times. The chain combines TRBV27 with TRBJ2-1, with 11 bases that match TRBD2. Looked up from germline, CDR1 is MNHEY and CDR2 is SMNVEV (reference sequence). The V and J ends lost 5 bases and 14 bases, in that order; junction bases with no gene match: 8. CDR3 size: 13 residues. CDR3: CASSKGLAVGEFF. Here the CDR3 DNA reads TGTGCCAGCAGTAAGGGACTAGCGGTTGGCGAGTTCTTC.

In its sample, this clonotype was seen a few times. The chain carries TRBV7-9 and TRBJ2-2, with 8 bases fitting TRBD1. Germline CDR1 and CDR2: SEHNR and FQNEAQ (reference sequence). The CDR3 is made up of 14 amino acids. Losses at the gene ends were 6 bases for V and 5 bases for J; bases not matched to a gene: 5. The chain's CDR3 is CASRRTGRTGELFF. The CDR3 DNA is TGTGCCAGCAGACGGACAGGGCGGACCGGGGAGCTGTTTTTT.